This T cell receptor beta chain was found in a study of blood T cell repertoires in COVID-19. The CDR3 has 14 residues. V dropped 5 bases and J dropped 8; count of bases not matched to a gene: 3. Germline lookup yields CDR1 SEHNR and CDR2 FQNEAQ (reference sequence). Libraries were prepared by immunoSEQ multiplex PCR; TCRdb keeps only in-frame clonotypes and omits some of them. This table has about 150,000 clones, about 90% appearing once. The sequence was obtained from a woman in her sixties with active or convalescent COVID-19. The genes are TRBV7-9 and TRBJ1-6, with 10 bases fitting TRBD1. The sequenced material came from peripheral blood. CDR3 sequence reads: CASSQDRGDSPLHF. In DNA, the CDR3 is TGTGCCAGCAGCCAGGACAGGGGGGATTCACCCCTCCACTTT.